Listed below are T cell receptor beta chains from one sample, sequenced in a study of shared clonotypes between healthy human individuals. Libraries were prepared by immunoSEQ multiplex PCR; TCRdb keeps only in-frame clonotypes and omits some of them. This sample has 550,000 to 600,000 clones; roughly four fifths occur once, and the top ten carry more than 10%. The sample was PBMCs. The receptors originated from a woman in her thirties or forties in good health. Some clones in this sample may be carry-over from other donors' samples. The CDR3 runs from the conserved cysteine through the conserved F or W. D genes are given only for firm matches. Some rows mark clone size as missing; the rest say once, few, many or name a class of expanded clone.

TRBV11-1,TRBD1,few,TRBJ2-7,CASSLRTGDGEQYF,TGTGCCAGCAGCCTCAGGACAGGGGACGGCGAGCAGTACTTC
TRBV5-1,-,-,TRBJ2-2,CASSIQGNTGELFF,TGCGCCAGCAGCATACAGGGAAACACCGGGGAGCTGTTTTTT
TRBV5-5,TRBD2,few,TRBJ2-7,CASSLHSGTYEQYF,TGTGCCAGCAGCTTGCACAGCGGGACGTACGAGCAGTACTTC
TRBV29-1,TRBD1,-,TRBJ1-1,CSVLRGGQEAFF,TGCAGCGTCCTGAGGGGGGGACAGGAAGCTTTCTTT
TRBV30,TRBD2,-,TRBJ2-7,CAWSVRTSGSYEQYF,TGTGCCTGGAGTGTCAGGACTAGCGGGAGCTACGAGCAGTACTTC
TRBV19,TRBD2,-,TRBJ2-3,CASAGLAGATDTQYF,TGTGCCAGCGCAGGACTAGCGGGGGCCACAGATACGCAGTATTTT
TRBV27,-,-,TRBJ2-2,CASRQGAGTNTGELFF,TGTGCCAGCAGACAAGGGGCGGGAACGAACACCGGGGAGCTGTTTTTT
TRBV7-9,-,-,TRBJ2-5,CASSLFRETQYF,TGTGCCAGCAGCTTATTTCGAGAGACCCAGTACTTC
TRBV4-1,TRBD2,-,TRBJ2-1,CASSLREPPYNEQFF,TGCGCCAGCAGCCTGCGGGAGCCCCCCTACAATGAGCAGTTCTTC
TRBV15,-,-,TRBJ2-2,CATSRDNEGELFF,TGTGCCACCAGCAGAGATAATGAGGGTGAGCTGTTTTTT
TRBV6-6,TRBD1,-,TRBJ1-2,CASSPRQGTNYGYTF,TGTGCCAGCAGTCCCCGACAGGGAACTAACTATGGCTACACCTTC
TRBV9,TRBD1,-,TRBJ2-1,CASSVQGAGDEQFF,TGTGCCAGCAGCGTACAGGGGGCGGGCGATGAGCAGTTCTTC
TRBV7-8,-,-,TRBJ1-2,CASSLFAQRVYGYTF,TGTGCCAGCAGCTTATTCGCTCAGAGAGTTTATGGCTACACCTTC
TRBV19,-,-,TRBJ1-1,CASSSGVNTEAFF,TGTGCCAGTTCCAGTGGGGTGAACACTGAAGCTTTCTTT
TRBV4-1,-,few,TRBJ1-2,CASSQDEIGRGNYGYTF,TGCGCCAGCAGCCAAGATGAGATAGGACGGGGCAACTATGGCTACACCTTC
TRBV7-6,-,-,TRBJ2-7,CASSLGGSKGENYEQYF,TGTGCCAGCAGCTTAGGAGGCAGCAAGGGGGAGAACTACGAGCAGTACTTC
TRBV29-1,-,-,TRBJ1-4,CSVQGSAGEKLFF,TGCAGCGTTCAGGGGTCTGCTGGTGAAAAACTGTTTTTT
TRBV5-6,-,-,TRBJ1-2,CASSSAGFFYGYTF,TGTGCCAGCAGCAGCGCGGGCTTCTTTTATGGCTACACCTTC
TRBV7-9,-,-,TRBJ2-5,CASSLSGETQYF,TGTGCCAGCAGCCTTAGTGGGGAGACCCAGTACTTC
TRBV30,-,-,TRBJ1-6,CAWTRLGTSSPLHF,TGTGCCTGGACCCGACTGGGTACGAGTTCACCCCTCCACTTT
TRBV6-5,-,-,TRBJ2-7,CASSWRDSSYEQYF,TGTGCCAGCAGTTGGCGGGACAGTTCCTACGAGCAGTACTTC
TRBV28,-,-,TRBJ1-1,CASSLPYIPEAFF,TGTGCCAGCAGTTTACCATATATCCCTGAAGCTTTCTTT
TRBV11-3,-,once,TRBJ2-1,CASSLGYNEQFF,TGTGCCAGCAGCTTAGGTTACAATGAGCAGTTCTTC
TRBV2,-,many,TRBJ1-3,CASRGAPGNTIYF,TGTGCCAGCAGAGGGGCTCCCGGAAACACCATATATTTT
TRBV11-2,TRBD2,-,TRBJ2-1,CASSLGTSGNEQFF,TGTGCCAGCAGCTTGGGGACTAGCGGTAATGAGCAGTTCTTC
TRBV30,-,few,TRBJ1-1,CAWSTGGGTEAFF,TGTGCCTGGAGCACCGGGGGGGGCACTGAAGCTTTCTTT
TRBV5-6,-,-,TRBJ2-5,CASSLVGSETQYF,TGTGCCAGCAGCTTGGTCGGGAGTGAGACCCAGTACTTC
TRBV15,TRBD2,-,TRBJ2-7,CATSRDAPGGSGKYEQYF,TGTGCCACCAGCAGAGATGCCCCGGGCGGTAGCGGGAAATACGAGCAGTACTTC
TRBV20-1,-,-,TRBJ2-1,CSARRQNEQFF,TGCAGTGCTAGAAGACAGAATGAGCAGTTCTTC
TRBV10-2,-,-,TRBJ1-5,CASSDAGEPQHF,TGCGCCAGCAGTGACGCGGGCGAGCCCCAGCATTTT
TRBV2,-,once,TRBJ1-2,CASSDRQGGGYTF,TGTGCCAGCAGTGATCGCCAGGGAGGTGGCTACACCTTC
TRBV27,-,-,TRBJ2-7,CASSSRRGGDEQYF,TGTGCCAGCAGTTCGCGCAGGGGCGGGGACGAGCAGTACTTC
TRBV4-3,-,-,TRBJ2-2,CASSPGRANTGELFF,TGCGCCAGCAGCCCGGGAAGGGCGAACACCGGGGAGCTGTTTTTT
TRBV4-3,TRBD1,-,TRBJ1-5,CASSQGQNQPQHF,TGCGCCAGCAGCCAGGGACAGAATCAGCCCCAGCATTTT
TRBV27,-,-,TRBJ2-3,CASSSYPPATSYSDTQYF,TGTGCCAGCAGTTCATATCCGCCCGCGACCAGCTATTCAGATACGCAGTATTTT
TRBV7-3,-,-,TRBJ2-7,CASSLKGQYEQYF,TGTGCCAGCAGCTTAAAGGGCCAGTACGAGCAGTACTTC